The 32 T cell receptor beta chains in this list originate from one sample, sequenced in a study of post-analysis software for immune sequencing data. Overall study results and limits: When patients were compared with controls, five TRBV segments were more frequent, TRBV5-6, TRBV5-1 and TRBV20-1 among them.

What these receptors recognize is not known. Incorporated into the TCR beta cDNA libraries were unique molecular identifiers, which served to reduce PCR and sequencing biases. Each CDR3 protein is one row after TCRdb ran MiXCR on the PCR reads. The sample carries roughly 540,000 distinct CDR3 sequences, roughly 34% recorded once. Sequences were obtained from blood. These receptors were obtained from a girl younger than 18 with multiple sclerosis.

This clonotype was counted at least ten times. The chain employs TRBV2 and TRBJ2-6, with TRBD1 identical over 10 bases. Losses at the gene ends were 6 bases for V and 1 base for J; bases not matched to a gene: 9. Germline CDR1 SNHLY, CDR2 FYNNEI. The CDR3 spans 18 residues. CDR3 sequence reads: CASRGDRGKGSGANVLTF. The CDR3 DNA is TGTGCCAGCAGAGGGGACAGGGGAAAGGGTTCTGGGGCCAACGTCCTGACTTTC.

The chain is built from TRBV4-1 and TRBJ1-1; D call uncertain. V was shortened by 0 bases and J by 0 bases, with 8 bases between the two germline ends. Germline loops: CDR1 MGHRA, CDR2 YSYEKL. The CDR3 spans 15 residues. The CDR3 loop is CASSQEQRVNTEAFF. The CDR3 DNA reads as TGCGCCAGCAGCCAAGAGCAGCGGGTGAACACTGAAGCTTTCTTT.

CDR3 sequence reads: CASTTSGGIGYEQYF. The CDR3 bases are TGTGCCAGCACCACTTCAGGGGGAATAGGATACGAGCAGTACTTC. The rearrangement links TRBV7-2 to TRBJ2-7; 7 nucleotides agree with TRBD1. V lost 7 bases, J lost 4 bases, and 13 bases stayed unmatched. CDR1 and CDR2 from the germline V gene are SGHTA and FQGNSA. The CDR3 has 15 residues.

The gene calls are TRBV15 and TRBJ2-1; 13 nucleotides align to TRBD2. V lost 5 bases and J lost 5; bases outside the gene matches: 6. The germline V gene encodes CDR1 LNHNV and CDR2 YYDKDF (reference sequence). This CDR3 is built from 16 residues. CDR3: CATSDPGLAGNNEQFF. Written as DNA, the CDR3 is TGTGCCACCAGCGATCCGGGACTAGCGGGAAACAATGAGCAGTTCTTC. Based on the CDR3 plus reference TRBV15 and TRBJ2-1, the full variable domain is DAMVIQNPRYQVTQFGKPVTLSCSQTLNHNVMYWYQQKSSQAPKLLFHYYDKDFNNEADTPDNFQSRRPNTSFCFLDIRSPGLGDTAMYLCATSDPGLAGNNEQFFGPGTRLTVL.

V usage is TRBV6-5 and J usage is TRBJ1-1, with D uncertain. The CDR3 totals 14 residues. Per germline, CDR1 MNHEY and CDR2 SVGAGI. V lost 6 bases to trimming and J lost 1 base, with 12 bases between them. The CDR3 nucleotides are TGTGCCAGCAGGTACCAGGCACCGAACACTGAAGCTTTCTTT. This translates into CASRYQAPNTEAFF.

A few counts support this clonotype. At one end, the junction sequence differs from germline, possibly due to a read error. The chain recombines TRBV12-3 or TRBV12-4 with TRBJ2-6; a weak D match, TRBD2 (6 bases). This CDR3 has 15 residues. The CDR3 nucleotides read TGTGCCAGCAGCCCAGGCGGGGCTGGGGCCAACGCCCTGACTTTC. This codes for CASSPGGAGANALTF.

This rearrangement joins TRBV3-1 to TRBJ1-1, with 7 bases that match TRBD1. This CDR3 is 15 amino acids long. Germline V gene sequence: CDR1 LGHDT, CDR2 YNNKEL (reference sequence). V dropped 4 bases and J dropped 3; count of bases not matched to a gene: 8. CDR3 loop: CASSPDTGVDTEAFF. The CDR3 bases are TGTGCCAGCAGCCCGGATACAGGGGTCGACACTGAAGCTTTCTTT.

This clonotype turned up a few times. The chain has TRBV29-1 and TRBJ1-2; weak D call: TRBD1 (5 bases). This CDR3 is built from 16 residues. Trimming removed 3 bases at V and 2 bases at J, with 19 bases between. Germline values: CDR1 SQVTM, CDR2 ANQGSEA. CDR3: CSVELSPGRINYGYTF. The CDR3 DNA reads TGCAGCGTTGAGCTCTCTCCGGGACGGATCAACTATGGCTACACCTTC.

The genes are TRBV29-1 and TRBJ2-7; D ambiguous. Looked up from germline, CDR1 is SQVTM and CDR2 is ANQGSEA. The CDR3 spans 13 residues. V lost 4 bases and J lost 5, with 15 bases in between. CDR3 sequence reads: CSVALRLRNEQYF. The CDR3 nucleotides are TGCAGCGTTGCACTCCGCCTTCGCAACGAGCAGTACTTC.

The rearrangement joins TRBV5-1 to TRBJ1-1; possibly TRBD1 for D (5 bases). With 0 bases removed from V and 5 bases from J, the gap between germline ends came to 17 bases. Germline CDR1 and CDR2: SGHRS and YFSETQ. The CDR3 loop spans 16 amino acids. The chain's CDR3 is CASSLESGVGGTEAFF. The CDR3 DNA reads as TGCGCCAGCAGCTTGGAAAGTGGCGTGGGGGGGACTGAAGCTTTCTTT.

The chain combines TRBV20-1 with TRBJ2-5; either TRBD1 or TRBD2 may supply D (5 bases each). This CDR3 is 20 amino acids long. Germline V CDR1 and CDR2: DFQATT, SNEGSKA (reference sequence). Trimming left V 3 bases short and J 2 bases short, with 31 bases between. CDR3 DNA: TGCAGTGCTAGTGAGGTAGCGTGGGGCCAACAACGCGGCCAACAAGAGACCCAGTACTTC. It codes for CSASEVAWGQQRGQQETQYF.

V gene TRBV7-2 combines with J gene TRBJ1-3; D perhaps matches TRBD1 (6 bases). The CDR3 is 16 amino acids. V lost 5 bases, J lost 0 bases, and 14 bases lay in between. Germline CDR1 SGHTA, CDR2 FQGNSA. Written as DNA, the CDR3 is TGTGCCAGCAGCCCAAGGGGGGGTCACTCTGGAAACACCATATATTTT. Its translation: CASSPRGGHSGNTIYF.

A few counts support this clonotype. V usage is TRBV12-3 or TRBV12-4 and J usage is TRBJ2-7; D might be TRBD1 (7 bases). Trimming took 5 bases from V and 2 from J, leaving 22 bases between them. The CDR3 spans 17 residues. This CDR3 reads CASSLSGTAGLPYEQYF. CDR3 nucleotides: TGTGCCAGCAGTCTCTCCGGGACAGCGGGTTTACCCTACGAGCAGTACTTC.

V is TRBV2 and J is TRBJ1-6; 10 bases agree with TRBD1. The CDR3 runs to 14 residues. J gave up 10 bases and V 6 bases, and 6 bases lay outside the gene matches. CDR1 is SNHLY and CDR2 is FYNNEI in the germline V gene. The CDR3 protein is CASSRDRGVSPLHF. The CDR3 DNA reads TGTGCCAGCAGCCGGGACAGGGGAGTGTCACCCCTCCACTTT.

The chain couples TRBV12-3 or TRBV12-4 to TRBJ1-2, with 8 bases identical to TRBD1. The CDR3 length is 14 residues. V lost 7 bases to trimming and J lost 2 bases; unmatched junction nucleotides: 6. CDR3 DNA: TGTGCCAGCAATACAGGGGACAGGAACTATGGCTACACCTTC. Residues: CASNTGDRNYGYTF.

The chain uses TRBV6-2 or TRBV6-3 and TRBJ2-7; weak D call: TRBD1 (6 bases). Germline CDR1 is MNHEY and CDR2 is SVGEGT. The ends were cut back, 2 bases at V and 7 bases at J, with 18 bases in the middle. There are 15 residues in the CDR3. The DNA for the CDR3 is TGTGCCAGCAGTTACAGCCAGGGGTTTTACGATGAGCAGTACTTC. Amino acid sequence: CASSYSQGFYDEQYF.

This clonotype showed up just a few times. As DNA, the CDR3 is TGTGCCAGCAGCTCGACGGTCCCGGATTACGAGCAGTACTTC. Protein product: CASSSTVPDYEQYF. The chain recombines TRBV7-9 with TRBJ2-7; D not certain. CDR3 length: 14 residues. The V end lost 4 bases, the J end lost 4 bases, and 14 bases lay between the germline ends. Looked up from germline, CDR1 is SEHNR and CDR2 is FQNEAQ (reference sequence).

This clonotype appeared a single time. J is TRBJ1-5 and V is TRBV25-1; D gene unclear. With 6 bases removed from V and 4 bases from J, the gap between germline ends came to 28 bases. The length of the CDR3 is 19 residues. Germline V gene sequence: CDR1 MGHDK, CDR2 SYGVNS. Here the CDR3 reads CASRVVAWAPLGDNQPQHF. The DNA for the CDR3 is TGTGCCAGCAGGGTCGTTGCCTGGGCCCCATTGGGCGATAATCAGCCCCAGCATTTT.

The V gene is TRBV7-3, the J gene TRBJ1-6; TRBD1 might be the D (5 bases). This CDR3 contains 15 residues. The V end was cut by 6 bases, the J end by 3 bases, with 12 bases between. The germline V gene encodes CDR1 SGHTA and CDR2 FQGTGA. In DNA, the CDR3 is TGTGCCAGCAGTCGTGGGACGGACTATAATTCACCCCTCCACTTT. This sequence encodes CASSRGTDYNSPLHF.

This clonotype was seen repeatedly, ten times or more. This chain connects TRBV20-1 to TRBJ1-2, with D maybe TRBD1 (5 bases). CDR1 and CDR2 from the germline V gene are DFQATT and SNEGSKA (reference sequence). Trimming took 2 bases from V and 4 from J, leaving 11 bases between them. The CDR3 covers 13 residues. The CDR3 sequence: CSARTGRAYGYTF. The CDR3 DNA sequence: TGCAGTGCTAGAACGGGACGGGCCTATGGCTACACCTTC.

This clonotype was counted a few times. The rearrangement uses TRBV29-1 and TRBJ2-3; 10 bases match TRBD1. The germline V gene has CDR1 SQVTM and CDR2 ANQGSEA. This CDR3 region has 13 residues. The V and J ends lost 7 bases and 6 bases, in that order; junction bases with no gene match: 7. DNA for the CDR3: TGCAGCGGGGGACAGGGGTTATTTGATACGCAGTATTTT. Amino acid sequence: CSGGQGLFDTQYF.

This clonotype was seen a handful of times. V and J are TRBV6-5 and TRBJ2-7; 16 bases are a match to TRBD2. The CDR3 sequence is 19 residues long. Trimming cost V 2 bases and J 3 bases; bases outside gene matches: 10. Germline V gene sequence: CDR1 MNHEY, CDR2 SVGAGI. DNA of the CDR3: TGTGCCAGCAGTTACGAAGGGACTAGCGGGGGGGCGGATAACTACGAGCAGTACTTC. Its protein product is CASSYEGTSGGADNYEQYF.

This chain uses TRBV28 with TRBJ1-2, with D possibly being TRBD1 (5 bases). Germline V gives CDR1 MDHEN, CDR2 SYDVKM. The V and J ends lost 6 bases and 0 bases respectively, with 11 bases between them. The CDR3 contains 14 residues. The CDR3 sequence is CASREPGANYGYTF. CDR3 DNA sequence: TGTGCCAGCAGGGAGCCGGGGGCTAACTATGGCTACACCTTC.

This clonotype was seen a few times. The V and J genes are TRBV29-1 and TRBJ1-1, with a tentative D call TRBD1 (5 bases). CDR3 length: 13 residues. Trimming stripped 4 bases from V and 1 base from J, with 10 bases between. CDR1 SQVTM and CDR2 ANQGSEA come from the germline V gene. For the CDR3, the DNA is TGCAGCGTTGGCGGGGCGGGGAACACTGAAGCTTTCTTT. It yields the protein CSVGGAGNTEAFF.

This clonotype was found a few times. This rearrangement joins TRBV5-6 to TRBJ2-1, with 9 bases lining up with TRBD1. The CDR3 extends over 14 amino acids. Losses at the gene ends were 6 bases for V and 6 bases for J; bases not matched to a gene: 7. Germline V lookup: CDR1 SGHDT, CDR2 YYEEEE. This chain's CDR3 is CASTGTGWINEQFF. The CDR3 DNA is TGTGCCAGCACGGGGACAGGGTGGATCAATGAGCAGTTCTTC.

With respect to this clonotype: The junction departs from germline at one end; a sequencing error may be responsible. CDR3 amino acids: CACSVGGNGETQYF. Here the CDR3 DNA reads TGTGCCTGCAGCGTAGGAGGCAATGGGGAGACCCAGTACTTC. V and J are TRBV9 and TRBJ2-5; D perhaps matches TRBD2 (5 bases). The CDR3 sequence is 14 residues long. Germline loops: CDR1 SGDLS, CDR2 YYNGEE.

This clonotype was seen only a few times. The chain recombines TRBV7-9 with TRBJ1-5, with 7 bases lining up with TRBD1. The CDR3 length is 15 residues. J gave up 0 bases and V 7 bases, and 6 bases lay outside the gene matches. Per the germline V gene, CDR1 is SEHNR and CDR2 is FQNEAQ (reference sequence). The CDR3 DNA reads as TGTGCCAGCAACACAGGGGTCTATAGCAATCAGCCCCAGCATTTT. Protein sequence: CASNTGVYSNQPQHF.

This clonotype has only a few counts. This chain connects TRBV2 to TRBJ2-5; 10 bases are shared with TRBD2. Trimming took 8 bases from V and 5 from J; bases not matched to a gene: 8. Germline assignment: CDR1 SNHLY and CDR2 FYNNEI. The CDR3 is 14 amino acids. The CDR3 spells CASLPGTSDETQYF. CDR3 nucleotides: TGTGCCAGCCTGCCCGGGACTAGCGATGAGACCCAGTACTTC.

V usage is TRBV5-1 and J usage is TRBJ2-5; 13 nucleotides agree with TRBD2. There are 17 residues in the CDR3. Germline assignment: CDR1 SGHRS and CDR2 YFSETQ. Germline trimming cut 3 bases from V and 3 bases from J; bases unmatched to any gene: 8. The CDR3 coding sequence is TGCGCCAGCAGCTCGACTAGCGGGGGGCTCCCGGAAGAGACCCAGTACTTC. Its protein product is CASSSTSGGLPEETQYF.

The chain has TRBV2 and TRBJ2-1; possible D gene TRBD2, 6 bases. CDR1 is SNHLY and CDR2 is FYNNEI in the germline V gene. Trimming removed 8 bases at V and 5 bases at J, with 19 bases between. CDR3 length equals 15 residues. CDR3 coding DNA: TGTGCCAGCCCGAGACGACTAGAGACAGACAATGAGCAGTTCTTC. Translated: CASPRRLETDNEQFF.

In this sample, this clonotype turned up a few times. This chain joins TRBV29-1 and TRBJ2-1; D perhaps matches TRBD1 (6 bases). Germline CDR1 is SQVTM and CDR2 is ANQGSEA. The ends were cut back, 5 bases at V and 12 bases at J, with 14 bases in the middle. This CDR3 has 11 residues. The CDR3 DNA is TGCAGCGTTACCGACAGGATGAGGCAGTTCTTC. It encodes CSVTDRMRQFF.

V and J are TRBV24-1 and TRBJ2-5; D is perhaps TRBD1 or TRBD2 (5 bases each). The CDR3 is 16 amino acids. The V gene's germline CDR1 is KGHDR and CDR2 SFDVKD. The V gene lost 2 bases and the J gene lost 5 bases, with 17 bases spanning the gap. The CDR3 protein is CATSDYRDPHGETQYF. The CDR3, as DNA: TGTGCCACCAGTGATTACCGGGACCCACACGGGGAGACCCAGTACTTC.